The 16 T cell receptor beta chains in this list originate from one sample, sequenced in a study of blood T cell repertoires in COVID-19. Assay used: immunoSEQ multiplex PCR; TCRdb lists only in-frame clones, some missing. The data hold around 220,000 clones, with almost 90% observed a single time. Specimen: PBMCs or T cells enriched from blood (not recorded which). The receptors were gathered from a woman between 50 and 59 years old with acute COVID-19.

The gene calls are TRBV7-2 and TRBJ2-7, with 12 bases identical to TRBD1. The CDR3 is made up of 14 amino acids. Germline-derived CDR1 and CDR2 are SGHTA and FQGNSA. Trimming cost V 3 bases and J 5 bases; bases outside gene matches: 2. The CDR3 sequence is CASSLGQGANEQYF. CDR3 nucleotide sequence: TGTGCCAGCAGCTTGGGACAGGGGGCCAACGAGCAGTACTTC.

The rearrangement links TRBV7-2 to TRBJ2-7, with TRBD2 matching 16 bases. V was clipped by 5 bases and J by 5 bases; unmatched bases: 3. The CDR3 length is 15 residues. Germline CDR1 is SGHTA and CDR2 is FQGNSA. The CDR3 sequence is CASSRGLAGGNEQYF. The CDR3 DNA follows: TGTGCCAGCAGCCGGGGACTAGCGGGAGGGAACGAGCAGTACTTC.

As to this clone: The same CDR3 arises from other DNA sequences in this sample as well. V gene TRBV30 combines with J gene TRBJ1-1; 9 bases align to TRBD1. V was pared by 3 bases and J by 1 base, with 6 bases of the junction left unmatched. This CDR3 has 15 residues. Germline loops: CDR1 GTSNPN, CDR2 SVGIG (reference sequence). The CDR3: CAWRTGGPPNTEAFF. Here the CDR3 DNA reads TGTGCCTGGAGGACAGGGGGTCCCCCGAACACTGAAGCTTTCTTT. The variable domain in full, completed from reference TRBV30 and TRBJ1-1, reads SQTIHQWPATLVQPVGSPLSLECTVEGTSNPNLYWYRQAAGRGLQLLFYSVGIGQISSEVPQNLSASRPQDRQFILSSKKLLLSDSGFYLCAWRTGGPPNTEAFFGQGTRLTVV.

About this clone: One end of the junction is discordant with germline, which a read error may explain. The chain combines TRBV11-2 with TRBJ2-7, with TRBD2 as a possible D gene (6 bases). CDR3 length equals 12 residues. CDR1 is SGHAT, CDR2 FQNNGV, per germline. The chain's CDR3 is CASSLVSGLKHF. The CDR3 DNA is TGTGCCAGCAGCTTAGTTAGCGGCTTGAAGCACTTC.

The CDR3 loop reads CASSPPGGREHAAEKLFF. The CDR3 DNA is TGTGCCAGCAGCCCACCAGGGGGTCGGGAACACGCGGCGGAAAAACTGTTTTTT. The J gene is TRBJ1-4, the V gene TRBV7-9, with TRBD1 matching over 7 bases. The germline V gene has CDR1 SEHNR and CDR2 FQNEAQ (reference sequence). V gave up 5 bases and J gave up 8 bases; unmatched junction bases: 20. The CDR3 has 18 residues.

V and J are TRBV9 and TRBJ2-3, with 7 positions matching TRBD2. This CDR3 comprises 14 residues. Trimming removed 1 base from V and 2 bases from J; junction bases left unmatched: 1. Germline CDR1 SGDLS, CDR2 YYNGEE. CDR3 in DNA: TGTGCCAGCAGCGTAACTAGCGCCACAGATACGCAGTATTTT. It specifies CASSVTSATDTQYF.

The chain has TRBV27 and TRBJ1-5; a possible D gene is TRBD1 (6 bases). The length of the CDR3 is 14 residues. V was trimmed by 6 bases and J by 0 bases, leaving 9 bases between them. Germline assignment: CDR1 MNHEY and CDR2 SMNVEV (reference sequence). CDR3 residues: CASRTTGSNQPQHF. In DNA, the CDR3 is TGTGCCAGCAGAACGACAGGTAGCAATCAGCCCCAGCATTTT.

This chain links TRBV6-5 with TRBJ2-3, with D possibly being TRBD2 (5 bases). The CDR3 runs to 15 residues. Germline CDR1 is MNHEY and CDR2 is SVGAGI. Trimming stripped 7 bases from V and 0 bases from J, with 14 bases between. The CDR3 sequence is CASISGYTSTDTQYF. CDR3 DNA sequence: TGTGCCAGCATCAGCGGCTACACTAGCACAGATACGCAGTATTTT.

This chain joins TRBV25-1 and TRBJ2-3; maybe TRBD1 (6 bases). The CDR3 loop spans 15 amino acids. Trimming took 2 bases from V and 2 from J, leaving 11 bases between them. Germline-derived CDR1 and CDR2 are MGHDK and SYGVNS. Here the CDR3 reads CASSESGGHTDTQYF. In DNA, the CDR3 is TGTGCCAGCAGTGAAAGTGGGGGCCACACAGATACGCAGTATTTT.

J is TRBJ2-1 and V is TRBV7-2, with 7 bases that match TRBD2. V lost 5 bases to trimming and J lost 12 bases; unmatched junction nucleotides: 7. There are 12 residues in the CDR3. Per germline, CDR1 SGHTA and CDR2 FQGNSA. CDR3 region: CASSGAGVRQFF. The CDR3 nucleotides read TGTGCCAGCAGCGGGGCGGGAGTACGGCAGTTCTTC.

This chain connects TRBV7-3 to TRBJ1-1, with D possibly matching TRBD1 (6 bases). The CDR3 consists of 15 residues. V lost 5 bases and J lost 3, with 16 bases in between. CDR1 SGHTA and CDR2 FQGTGA come from the germline V gene. The CDR3 nucleotides read TGTGCCAGCAGCCCCGGGACACCTAGGGACACTGAAGCTTTCTTT. Translating it yields CASSPGTPRDTEAFF.

This clone was counted a single time. The genes are TRBV29-1 and TRBJ1-4; 11 bases are a match to TRBD1. The ends lost 7 bases at V and 5 bases at J; junction bases unmatched: 3. The CDR3 contains 13 residues. CDR1 and CDR2 (germline): SQVTM, ANQGSEA. The CDR3 sequence is CSGGTGGNEKLFF. CDR3 nucleotide sequence: TGCAGCGGAGGGACAGGGGGAAATGAAAAACTGTTTTTT.

The rearrangement joins TRBV3-1 (or the pseudogene TRBV3-2) to TRBJ2-1; 15 bases are a match to TRBD2. Trimming took 4 bases from V and 6 from J; bases not matched to a gene: 10. The CDR3 runs 18 residues. CDR1 and CDR2 (germline): LGHDT, YNNKEL (reference sequence). CDR3: CASSPRTSGRVNLNEQFF. In DNA, the CDR3 is TGTGCCAGCAGCCCCCGGACTAGCGGGAGGGTGAACCTCAATGAGCAGTTCTTC.

This chain connects TRBV19 to TRBJ2-3, with 9 positions matching TRBD1. The CDR3 covers 15 residues. CDR1 and CDR2 from the germline V gene are LNHDA and SQIVND (reference sequence). Unmatched junction bases numbered 6, after V lost 5 bases and J lost 3 bases. CDR3 amino acids: CASSEQGARTDTQYF. The CDR3 region has the DNA TGTGCCAGTAGTGAACAGGGGGCTAGGACAGATACGCAGTATTTT.

Details on this clone: This sample includes further DNA sequences coding for the same CDR3. The chain has TRBV10-3 and TRBJ2-7; the match to TRBD2 covers 8 bases. From germline, CDR1 is ENHRY and CDR2 SYGVKD. After removal of 6 bases from V and 2 bases from J, the junction contained 3 bases not matched to a gene. This CDR3 is 13 amino acids long. The CDR3 DNA follows: TGTGCCATCAGAGGACTAGCCGCCTACGAGCAGTACTTC. It specifies CAIRGLAAYEQYF.

V gene TRBV7-8 combines with J gene TRBJ1-1; D gene ambiguous. The CDR3 totals 15 residues. V lost 5 bases and J 5 bases, leaving 18 bases between the germline ends. From germline, CDR1 is SGHVS and CDR2 FQNEAQ. Here the CDR3 reads CASSQREAGVTEAFF. DNA for the CDR3: TGTGCCAGCAGCCAGCGTGAAGCTGGAGTTACTGAAGCTTTCTTT.